The 20 T cell receptor beta chains in this list originate from one sample, sequenced in a study of blood T cell repertoires in COVID-19. Data came from immunoSEQ multiplex PCR; TCRdb stores just in-frame clones and leaves some out. Here the sample spans approximately 270,000 clones, approximately 86% being singletons. Sequenced input: peripheral blood. These receptors all stem from a man in his forties or fifties with active or convalescent COVID-19.

This clone appeared once. The rearrangement joins TRBV27 to TRBJ1-1; D remains ambiguous. The ends were cut back, 3 bases at V and 8 bases at J, with 13 bases in the middle. This CDR3 spans 13 amino acids. CDR1 MNHEY and CDR2 SMNVEV come from the germline V gene (reference sequence). CDR3 in DNA: TGTGCCAGCAGTTTGAGGACGGCGGGGGAAGCTTTCTTT. It is translated as CASSLRTAGEAFF.

The chain recombines TRBV6-5 with TRBJ1-6; 7 bases align to TRBD1. Losses at the gene ends were 7 bases for V and 10 bases for J; bases not matched to a gene: 13. CDR1 is MNHEY, CDR2 SVGAGI, per germline. This CDR3 has 15 residues. For the CDR3, the DNA is TGTGCCAGCAAGGGACAGTTGATTTTAGGATCACCCCTCCACTTT. It yields the protein CASKGQLILGSPLHF.

V is TRBV7-6 and J is TRBJ2-1; 8 bases map to TRBD1. The CDR3 is 15 residues long. Losses at the gene ends were 1 base for V and 7 bases for J; bases not matched to a gene: 6. Germline loops: CDR1 SGHVS, CDR2 FNYEAQ. The CDR3 nucleotides are TGTGCCAGCAGCTTAGAAGGACAGGGTACTAATGAGCAGTTCTTC. This codes for CASSLEGQGTNEQFF. Looking up the rest from reference TRBV7-6 and TRBJ2-1 gives the full variable domain: GAGVSQSPRYKVTKRGQDVALRCDPISGHVSLYWYRQALGQGPEFLTYFNYEAQQDKSGLPNDRFSAERPEGSISTLTIQRTEQRDSAMYRCASSLEGQGTNEQFFGPGTRLTVL.

This chain joins TRBV2 and TRBJ2-1, with 12 bases identical to TRBD2. V was pared by 8 bases and J by 6 bases, with 5 bases of the junction left unmatched. CDR3 length: 14 residues. The germline CDR1 and CDR2 sequences are SNHLY and FYNNEI. The CDR3 region is CASATSGRRNEQFF. As DNA, the CDR3 is TGTGCCAGCGCTACTAGCGGGAGGCGCAATGAGCAGTTCTTC.

The gene calls are TRBV9 and TRBJ2-1, with 11 nucleotides matching TRBD2. V lost 2 bases to trimming and J lost 3 bases; unmatched junction nucleotides: 7. CDR3 length: 17 residues. Germline V lookup: CDR1 SGDLS, CDR2 YYNGEE. The CDR3 region is CASSVFPTSGGYNEQFF. The DNA for the CDR3 is TGTGCCAGCAGCGTCTTCCCTACTAGCGGGGGCTACAATGAGCAGTTCTTC.

The V and J genes are TRBV4-1 and TRBJ2-7; possible D gene TRBD1, 6 bases. V lost 0 bases, J lost 6 bases, and 12 bases lay in between. This CDR3 is 14 amino acids long. Per the germline V gene, CDR1 is MGHRA and CDR2 is YSYEKL. This chain's CDR3 is CASSQDPTGTEQYF. The CDR3 nucleotides are TGCGCCAGCAGCCAAGATCCCACAGGGACCGAGCAGTACTTC.

The gene calls are TRBV27 and TRBJ2-6; TRBD1 might be the D (5 bases). The CDR3 runs 16 residues. Trimming removed 3 bases at V and 0 bases at J, with 9 bases between. Looked up from germline, CDR1 is MNHEY and CDR2 is SMNVEV (reference sequence). CDR3 in amino acids: CASSFGAISGANVLTF. The CDR3 DNA sequence: TGTGCCAGCAGTTTTGGGGCGATCTCTGGGGCCAACGTCCTGACTTTC. The whole variable domain, remainder taken from reference TRBV27 and TRBJ2-6, is EAQVTQNPRYLITVTGKKLTVTCSQNMNHEYMSWYRQDPGLGLRQIYYSMNVEVTDKGDVPEGYKVSRKEKRNFPLILESPSPNQTSLYFCASSFGAISGANVLTFGAGSRLTVL.

The chain links TRBV9 to TRBJ1-1; D is unclear. CDR1 SGDLS and CDR2 YYNGEE come from the germline V gene. Deletions cut 4 bases from V and 3 bases from J, with 19 bases between. The CDR3 extends over 16 amino acids. CDR3 residues: CASSPRPTWRDTEAFF. The CDR3 coding sequence is TGTGCCAGCAGCCCGAGACCCACATGGAGAGACACTGAAGCTTTCTTT.

The chain combines TRBV2 with TRBJ1-3, with D tentatively TRBD1 (6 bases). Trimming took 7 bases from V and 4 from J, leaving 17 bases between them. Germline V CDR1 and CDR2: SNHLY, FYNNEI. This CDR3 comprises 15 residues. This CDR3 reads CASNPQGFEGNTIYF. CDR3 coding DNA: TGTGCCAGCAATCCACAGGGATTTGAGGGAAACACCATATATTTT. The entire variable domain, with the rest obtained from reference TRBV2 and TRBJ1-3, is as follows: EPEVTQTPSHQVTQMGQEVILRCVPISNHLYFYWYRQILGQKVEFLVSFYNNEISEKSEIFDDQFSVERPDGSNFTLKIRSTKLEDSAMYFCASNPQGFEGNTIYFGEGSWLTVV.

The rearrangement joins TRBV5-1 to TRBJ2-3; maybe TRBD2 (6 bases). V dropped 4 bases and J dropped 8 bases, with 14 bases sitting between them. Germline V gene data show CDR1 as SGHRS and CDR2 as YFSETQ. The CDR3 has 13 residues. Here the CDR3 reads CASSPPAEGTQYF. Here the CDR3 DNA reads TGCGCCAGCAGCCCCCCCGCGGAGGGTACGCAGTATTTT.

DNA of the CDR3: TGTGCCAGCAAGTTTGTAGGGGTGGATCAGCCCCAGCATTTT. This gives the protein CASKFVGVDQPQHF. This chain joins TRBV28 and TRBJ1-5; TRBD1 might be the D (5 bases). The CDR3 runs 14 residues. Per the germline V gene, CDR1 is MDHEN and CDR2 is SYDVKM. The V and J ends lost 7 bases and 5 bases respectively, with 15 bases between them.

The CDR3 region has the DNA TGCAGCGTTGAAGATCAAACCAGGGCTGAGCAGTACTTC. It specifies CSVEDQTRAEQYF. The V gene is TRBV29-1, the J gene TRBJ2-7, with D perhaps TRBD1 (5 bases). V was trimmed by 0 bases and J by 7 bases, leaving 13 bases between them. The CDR3 totals 13 residues. Looked up from germline, CDR1 is SQVTM and CDR2 is ANQGSEA.

The V and J genes are TRBV9 and TRBJ2-7; perhaps TRBD2 as D (6 bases). This CDR3 comprises 15 residues. CDR1 is SGDLS and CDR2 is YYNGEE in the germline V gene. V lost 0 bases, J lost 2 bases, and 12 bases lay in between. This chain's CDR3 is CASSVGRDRAYEQYF. CDR3 coding DNA: TGTGCCAGCAGCGTAGGGCGGGACCGAGCCTACGAGCAGTACTTC. Together with reference TRBV9 and TRBJ2-7, the CDR3 gives the full variable domain: DSGVTQTPKHLITATGQRVTLRCSPRSGDLSVYWYQQSLDQGLQFLIQYYNGEERAKGNILERFSAQQFPDLHSELNLSSLELGDSALYFCASSVGRDRAYEQYFGPGTRLTVT.

This clone has a handful of counts. This chain uses TRBV5-6 with TRBJ1-4, with D unresolved. This CDR3 spans 15 amino acids. V was trimmed by 4 bases and J by 0 bases, leaving 10 bases between them. From germline, CDR1 is SGHDT and CDR2 YYEEEE. The CDR3 protein is CASSTGSATNEKLFF. For the CDR3, the DNA is TGTGCCAGCAGCACCGGGAGCGCAACTAATGAAAAACTGTTTTTT.

This clone turned up a few times. V is TRBV12-5 and J is TRBJ2-7; perhaps TRBD1 as D (5 bases). CDR1 and CDR2 (germline): LGHNT, FRNRAP. This CDR3 is built from 18 residues. Trimming stripped 6 bases from V and 5 bases from J, with 29 bases between. CDR3 sequence reads: CASGFGRSGDSRTDEQYF. The CDR3 DNA is TGTGCTAGTGGATTTGGACGGAGTGGCGACAGCCGGACGGACGAGCAGTACTTC.

This chain connects TRBV5-6 to TRBJ1-1; TRBD1 aligns across 8 bases. Germline values: CDR1 SGHDT, CDR2 YYEEEE. V dropped 3 bases and J dropped 7; count of bases not matched to a gene: 5. The CDR3 runs to 13 residues. This CDR3 reads CASSSGTGHEAFF. The CDR3 bases are TGTGCCAGCAGCTCAGGGACAGGTCATGAAGCTTTCTTT. Together with reference TRBV5-6 and TRBJ1-1, the CDR3 gives the full variable domain: DAGVTQSPTHLIKTRGQQVTLRCSPKSGHDTVSWYQQALGQGPQFIFQYYEEEERQRGNFPDRFSGHQFPNYSSELNVNALLLGDSALYLCASSSGTGHEAFFGQGTRLTVV.

This sequence joins TRBV12-3 or TRBV12-4 and TRBJ2-1; tentatively, D is TRBD1 (5 bases). The CDR3 loop spans 13 amino acids. V lost 7 bases, J lost 3 bases, and 10 bases lay in between. The CDR3 is CASTDTGYNEQFF. The CDR3 coding sequence is TGTGCCAGCACCGACACAGGCTACAATGAGCAGTTCTTC.

This sequence joins TRBV6-5 and TRBJ2-3; 9 bases are shared with TRBD1. CDR1 is MNHEY and CDR2 is SVGAGI in the germline V gene. V shed 6 bases and J 2 bases; nucleotides not matched to a gene: 3. The CDR3 covers 14 residues. CDR3 nucleotide sequence: TGTGCCAGCAGACGGACAGGGGACACAGATACGCAGTATTTT. This sequence encodes CASRRTGDTDTQYF.

The gene calls are TRBV6-5 and TRBJ1-6, with D perhaps TRBD1 (5 bases). CDR1 MNHEY and CDR2 SVGAGI come from the germline V gene. Between the trimmed V and J ends, which lost 6 bases and 14 bases, there was a span of 17 bases. This CDR3 comprises 13 residues. DNA for the CDR3: TGTGCCAGCAGCCCCCGGGCCGGGGGGGCCCTCCACTTT. Translated: CASSPRAGGALHF.

J is TRBJ1-6 and V is TRBV21-1; the table names TRBD1, a call not compared with the DNA. TRBV21-1 is listed as a pseudogene. The length of the CDR3 is 14 residues. CDR3 nucleotides: TGTGCCAGCAGCAAGGGACAGACTTCTTCACCCCTCCACTTT. Translated, it gives CASSKGQTSSPLHF.